The source of this T cell receptor (beta chain) is a study of CD8+ T cells in alopecia areata. General observations from the study: For lesional scalp, especially alopecia totalis/universalis, clonality was higher than in normal scalp.

About this clone itself: Its specificity is not known.

The CDR3 runs to 14 residues. Germline assignment: CDR1 SGHTA and CDR2 FQGNSA. Trimming took 5 bases from V and 1 from J, leaving 11 bases between them. Sequencing used cDNA as its template, made by extracting RNA and reverse transcribing it. Clones were read by immunoSEQ multiplex PCR, and TCRdb kept only the in-frame ones, dropping some. Of about 97,000 clones listed, more than 35% are singletons. The sequence came from a human donor with alopecia areata. Sequenced material: CD4+ T cells sorted from blood. The chain uses TRBV7-2 and TRBJ1-2; D unclear. Here the CDR3 DNA reads TGTGCCAGCAGCCTCAAAAGGAGTAACTATGGCTACACCTTC. Amino acids: CASSLKRSNYGYTF.